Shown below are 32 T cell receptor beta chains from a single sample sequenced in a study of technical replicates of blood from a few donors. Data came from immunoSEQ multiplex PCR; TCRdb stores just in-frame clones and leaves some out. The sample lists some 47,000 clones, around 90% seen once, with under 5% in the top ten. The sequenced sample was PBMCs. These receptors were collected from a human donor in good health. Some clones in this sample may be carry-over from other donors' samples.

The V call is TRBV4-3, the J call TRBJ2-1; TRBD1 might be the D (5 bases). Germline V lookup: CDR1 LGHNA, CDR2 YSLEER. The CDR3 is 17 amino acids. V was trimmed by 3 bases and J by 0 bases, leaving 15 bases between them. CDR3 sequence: CASSQSLTASSYNEQFF. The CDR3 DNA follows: TGCGCCAGCAGCCAGAGTTTGACAGCCAGCTCCTACAATGAGCAGTTCTTC.

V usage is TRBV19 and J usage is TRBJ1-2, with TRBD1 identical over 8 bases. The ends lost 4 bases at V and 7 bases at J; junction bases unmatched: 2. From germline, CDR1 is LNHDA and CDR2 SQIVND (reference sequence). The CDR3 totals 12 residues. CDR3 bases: TGTGCCAGTAGTAGGACAGGGCTTGGCTACACCTTC. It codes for CASSRTGLGYTF.

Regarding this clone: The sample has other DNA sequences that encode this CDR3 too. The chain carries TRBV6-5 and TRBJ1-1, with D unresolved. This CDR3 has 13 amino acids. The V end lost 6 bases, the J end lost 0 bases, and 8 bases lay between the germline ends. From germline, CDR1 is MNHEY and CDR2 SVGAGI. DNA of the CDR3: TGTGCCAGCAGACAGACACTGAACACTGAAGCTTTCTTT. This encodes CASRQTLNTEAFF.

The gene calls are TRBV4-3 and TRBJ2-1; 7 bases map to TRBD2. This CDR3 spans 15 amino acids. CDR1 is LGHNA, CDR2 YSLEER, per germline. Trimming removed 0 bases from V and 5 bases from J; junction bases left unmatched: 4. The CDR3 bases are TGCGCCAGCAGCCAAGATGCGGGAGCCCACAATGAGCAGTTCTTC. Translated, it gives CASSQDAGAHNEQFF.

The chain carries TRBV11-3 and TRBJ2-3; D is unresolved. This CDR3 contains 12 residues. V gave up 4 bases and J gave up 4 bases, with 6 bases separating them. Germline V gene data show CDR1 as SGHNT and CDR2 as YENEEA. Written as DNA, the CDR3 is TGTGCCAGCAGCTCCGGAGCAGATACGCAGTATTTT. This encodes CASSSGADTQYF.

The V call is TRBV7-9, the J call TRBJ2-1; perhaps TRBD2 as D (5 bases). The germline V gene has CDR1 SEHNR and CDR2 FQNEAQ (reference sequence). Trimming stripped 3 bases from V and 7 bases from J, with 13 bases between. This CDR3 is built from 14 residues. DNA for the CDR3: TGTGCCAGCAGCTTTTTCCTAGCTCAAAATGAGCAGTTCTTC. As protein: CASSFFLAQNEQFF.

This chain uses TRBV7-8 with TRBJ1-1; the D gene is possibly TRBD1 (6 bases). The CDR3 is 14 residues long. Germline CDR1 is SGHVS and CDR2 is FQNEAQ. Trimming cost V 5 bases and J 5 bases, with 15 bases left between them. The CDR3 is CASSGGGVRTEAFF. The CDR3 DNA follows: TGTGCCAGCAGCGGGGGGGGCGTTAGGACTGAAGCTTTCTTT.

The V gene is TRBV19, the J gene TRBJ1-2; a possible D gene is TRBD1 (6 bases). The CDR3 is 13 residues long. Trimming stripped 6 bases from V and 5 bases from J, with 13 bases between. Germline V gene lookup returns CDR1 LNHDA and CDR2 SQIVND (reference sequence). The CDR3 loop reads CASRNRGQYGYTF. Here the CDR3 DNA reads TGTGCCAGTAGAAATAGAGGACAGTATGGCTACACCTTC.

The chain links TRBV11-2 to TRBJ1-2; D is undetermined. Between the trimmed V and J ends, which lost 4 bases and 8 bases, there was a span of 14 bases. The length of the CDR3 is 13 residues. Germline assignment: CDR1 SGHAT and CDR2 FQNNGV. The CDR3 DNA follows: TGTGCCAGCAGCTCCCAGCGACCTCAGGGCTACACCTTC. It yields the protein CASSSQRPQGYTF.

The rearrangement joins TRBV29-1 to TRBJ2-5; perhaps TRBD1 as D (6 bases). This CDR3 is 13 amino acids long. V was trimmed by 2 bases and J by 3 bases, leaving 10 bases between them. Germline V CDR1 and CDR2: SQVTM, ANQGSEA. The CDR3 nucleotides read TGCAGCGTTGAACGACAGGCAAAAGAGACCCAGTACTTC. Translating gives CSVERQAKETQYF.

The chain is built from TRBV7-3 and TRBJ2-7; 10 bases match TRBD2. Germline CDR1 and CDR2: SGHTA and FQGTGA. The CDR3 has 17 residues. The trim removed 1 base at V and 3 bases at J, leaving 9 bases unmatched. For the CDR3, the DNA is TGTGCCAGCAGCTTAATACTAGCGGGAAGGGGGCTCTACGAGCAGTACTTC. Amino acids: CASSLILAGRGLYEQYF.

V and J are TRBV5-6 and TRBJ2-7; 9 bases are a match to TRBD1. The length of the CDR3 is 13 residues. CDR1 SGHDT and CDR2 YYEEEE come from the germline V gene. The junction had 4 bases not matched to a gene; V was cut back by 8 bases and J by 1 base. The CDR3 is CASKQGASYEQYF. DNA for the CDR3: TGTGCCAGTAAACAGGGGGCTTCCTACGAGCAGTACTTC.

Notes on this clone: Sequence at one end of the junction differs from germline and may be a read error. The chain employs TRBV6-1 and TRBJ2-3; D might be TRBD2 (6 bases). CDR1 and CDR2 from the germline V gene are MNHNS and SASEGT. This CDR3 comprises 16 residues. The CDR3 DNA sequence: TGTGCCAGCACTGAAAATGGAGGGATACGGCACGGTACGCAGTATTTT. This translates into CASTENGGIRHGTQYF.

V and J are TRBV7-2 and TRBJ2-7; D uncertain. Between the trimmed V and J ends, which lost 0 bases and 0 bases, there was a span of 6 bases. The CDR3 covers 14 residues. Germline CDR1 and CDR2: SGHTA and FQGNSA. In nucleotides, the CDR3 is TGTGCCAGCAGCTTAGCTTACAGCTCCTACGAGCAGTACTTC. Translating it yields CASSLAYSSYEQYF.

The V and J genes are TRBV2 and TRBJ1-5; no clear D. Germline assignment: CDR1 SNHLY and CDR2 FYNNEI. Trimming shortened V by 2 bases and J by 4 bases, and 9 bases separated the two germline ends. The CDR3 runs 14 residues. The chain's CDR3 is CASSELSVNQPQHF. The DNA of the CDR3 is TGTGCCAGCAGTGAACTGTCAGTAAATCAGCCCCAGCATTTT.

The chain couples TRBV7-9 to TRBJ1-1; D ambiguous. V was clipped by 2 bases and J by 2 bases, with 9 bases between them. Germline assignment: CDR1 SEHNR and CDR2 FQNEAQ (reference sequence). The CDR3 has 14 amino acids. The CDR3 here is CASSLPAHNTEAFF. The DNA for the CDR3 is TGTGCCAGCAGCTTACCTGCGCATAACACTGAAGCTTTCTTT.

The CDR3 loop is CASSYSGGSGYEQYF. The DNA of the CDR3 is TGTGCCAGCAGTTACTCGGGCGGGAGTGGCTACGAGCAGTACTTC. The chain recombines TRBV6-5 with TRBJ2-7, with 7 bases aligning to TRBD2. Germline loops: CDR1 MNHEY, CDR2 SVGAGI. V shed 0 bases, J shed 3 bases, and the junction held 5 bases outside the gene matches. CDR3 length: 15 amino acids.

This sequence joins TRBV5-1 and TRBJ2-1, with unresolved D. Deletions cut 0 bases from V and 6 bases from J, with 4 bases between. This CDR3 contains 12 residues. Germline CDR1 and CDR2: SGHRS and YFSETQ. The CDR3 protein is CASSLGVNEQFF. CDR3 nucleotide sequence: TGCGCCAGCAGCTTGGGCGTCAATGAGCAGTTCTTC. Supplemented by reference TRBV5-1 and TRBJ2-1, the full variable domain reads KAGVTQTPRYLIKTRGQQVTLSCSPISGHRSVSWYQQTPGQGLQFLFEYFSETQRNKGNFPGRFSGRQFSNSRSEMNVSTLELGDSALYLCASSLGVNEQFFGPGTRLTVL.

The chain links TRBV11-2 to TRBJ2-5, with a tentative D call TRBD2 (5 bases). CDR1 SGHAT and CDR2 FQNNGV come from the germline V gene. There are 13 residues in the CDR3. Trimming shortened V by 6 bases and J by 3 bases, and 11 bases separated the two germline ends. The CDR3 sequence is CASSKERKETQYF. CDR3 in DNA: TGTGCCAGCAGTAAAGAGCGGAAAGAGACCCAGTACTTC. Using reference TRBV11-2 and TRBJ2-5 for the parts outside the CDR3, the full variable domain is EAGVAQSPRYKIIEKRQSVAFWCNPISGHATLYWYQQILGQGPKLLIQFQNNGVVDDSQLPKDRFSAERLKGVDSTLKIQPAKLEDSAVYLCASSKERKETQYFGPGTRLLVL.

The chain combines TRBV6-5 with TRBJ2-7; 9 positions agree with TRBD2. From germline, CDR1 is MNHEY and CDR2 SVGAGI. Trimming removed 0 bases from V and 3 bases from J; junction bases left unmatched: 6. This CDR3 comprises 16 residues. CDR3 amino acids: CASSYSNLAGNYEQYF. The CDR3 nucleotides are TGTGCCAGCAGTTACTCGAACCTAGCGGGGAACTACGAGCAGTACTTC.

In nucleotides, the CDR3 is TGTGCCAGCAGTGGGATGACAGGGGGTGGATCACCCCTCCACTTT. It is translated as CASSGMTGGGSPLHF. The chain recombines TRBV25-1 with TRBJ1-6; 9 bases line up with TRBD1. V lost 4 bases and J lost 10; bases outside the gene matches: 8. Germline values: CDR1 MGHDK, CDR2 SYGVNS. The CDR3 has 15 residues.

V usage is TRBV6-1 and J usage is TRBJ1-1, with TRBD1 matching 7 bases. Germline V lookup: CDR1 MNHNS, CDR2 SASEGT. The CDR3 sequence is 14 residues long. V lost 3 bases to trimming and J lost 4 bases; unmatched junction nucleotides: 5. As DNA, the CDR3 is TGTGCCAGCAGTGACTCAAGACAGGGCACTGAAGCTTTCTTT. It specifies CASSDSRQGTEAFF.

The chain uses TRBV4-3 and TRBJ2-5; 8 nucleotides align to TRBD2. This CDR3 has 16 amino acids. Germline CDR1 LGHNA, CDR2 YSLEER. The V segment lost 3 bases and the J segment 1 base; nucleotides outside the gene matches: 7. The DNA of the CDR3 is TGCGCCAGCAGCCAGTACTATGGACTAGCCCAAGAGACCCAGTACTTC. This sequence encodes CASSQYYGLAQETQYF.

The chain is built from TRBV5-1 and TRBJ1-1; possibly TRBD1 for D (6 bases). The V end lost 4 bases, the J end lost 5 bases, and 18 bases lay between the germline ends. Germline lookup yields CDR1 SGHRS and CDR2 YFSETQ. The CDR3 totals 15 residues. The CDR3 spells CASSRTELVGTEAFF. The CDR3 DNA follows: TGCGCCAGCAGCCGGACAGAGCTGGTGGGGACTGAAGCTTTCTTT. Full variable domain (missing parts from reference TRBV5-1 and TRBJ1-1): KAGVTQTPRYLIKTRGQQVTLSCSPISGHRSVSWYQQTPGQGLQFLFEYFSETQRNKGNFPGRFSGRQFSNSRSEMNVSTLELGDSALYLCASSRTELVGTEAFFGQGTRLTVV.

The CDR3 region is CASSPQGSGYTF. CDR3 DNA sequence: TGTGCCAGCAGCCCGCAGGGGTCAGGCTACACCTTC. The chain has TRBV11-2 and TRBJ1-2; possible D gene TRBD1, 6 bases. This CDR3 comprises 12 residues. Germline V gene sequence: CDR1 SGHAT, CDR2 FQNNGV. Trimming cost V 5 bases and J 8 bases, with 12 bases left between them.

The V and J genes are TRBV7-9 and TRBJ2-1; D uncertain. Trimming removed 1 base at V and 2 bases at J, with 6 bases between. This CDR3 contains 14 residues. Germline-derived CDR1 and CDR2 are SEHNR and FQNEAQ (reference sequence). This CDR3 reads CASSLGPAYNEQFF. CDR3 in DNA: TGTGCCAGCAGCTTAGGTCCAGCCTACAATGAGCAGTTCTTC.

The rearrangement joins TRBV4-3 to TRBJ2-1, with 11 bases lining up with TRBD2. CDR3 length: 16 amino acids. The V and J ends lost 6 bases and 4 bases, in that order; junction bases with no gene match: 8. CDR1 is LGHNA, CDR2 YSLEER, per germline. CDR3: CASSYSGTSGYNEQFF. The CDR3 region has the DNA TGCGCCAGCAGTTATTCCGGGACTAGCGGTTACAATGAGCAGTTCTTC.

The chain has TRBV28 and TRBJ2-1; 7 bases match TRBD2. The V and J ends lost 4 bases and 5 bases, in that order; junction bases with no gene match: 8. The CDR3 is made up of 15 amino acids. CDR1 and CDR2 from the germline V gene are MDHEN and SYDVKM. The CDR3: CASSSGGRLNNEQFF. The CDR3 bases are TGTGCCAGCAGTTCAGGCGGGAGATTAAACAATGAGCAGTTCTTC.

Here the CDR3 reads CASSPVPGQGSPLHF. The CDR3 bases are TGTGCCAGCTCACCAGTCCCGGGACAGGGATCACCCCTCCACTTT. The rearrangement joins TRBV18 to TRBJ1-6, with 9 bases lining up with TRBD1. The CDR3 runs to 15 residues. Germline V gives CDR1 KGHSH, CDR2 LQKENI. With V trimmed by 2 bases and J by 10 bases, 6 bases remained unmatched.

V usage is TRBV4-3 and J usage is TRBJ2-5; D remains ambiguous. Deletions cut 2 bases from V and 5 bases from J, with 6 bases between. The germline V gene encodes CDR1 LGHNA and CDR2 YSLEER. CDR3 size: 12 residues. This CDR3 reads CASSQSMETQYF. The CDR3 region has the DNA TGCGCCAGCAGCCAAAGCATGGAGACCCAGTACTTC.

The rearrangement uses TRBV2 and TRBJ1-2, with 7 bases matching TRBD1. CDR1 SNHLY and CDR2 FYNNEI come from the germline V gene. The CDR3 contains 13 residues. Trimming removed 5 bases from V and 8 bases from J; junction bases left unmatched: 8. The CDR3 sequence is CASSRDSVRGYTF. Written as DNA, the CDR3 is TGTGCCAGCAGTAGGGACAGCGTCCGCGGCTACACCTTC.

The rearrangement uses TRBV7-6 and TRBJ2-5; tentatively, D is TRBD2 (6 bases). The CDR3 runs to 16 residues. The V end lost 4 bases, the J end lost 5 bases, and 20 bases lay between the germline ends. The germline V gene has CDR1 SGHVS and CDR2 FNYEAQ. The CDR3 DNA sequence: TGTGCCAGCAGCTCCCCTCTACGACTAGGTCGGGAGACCCAGTACTTC. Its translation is CASSSPLRLGRETQYF.